A selection of T cell receptor beta chains follows, all from one sample in a study of CD8 T cells in Susac syndrome. TCRdb reprocessed the immunoSEQ multiplex PCR reads with MiXCR, giving one entry per CDR3 protein. The top ten clones hold 0.093% of a sample with 150,000 to 250,000 distinct CDR3 sequences, about 95% of them seen once. Input material: CD4+ T cells from PBMCs. These receptors were obtained from a human donor with multiple sclerosis. Both conserved end residues are part of each CDR3. D genes are given only for firm matches. Clone size is given for some rows only: seen once, a few or many times, or a class if the clone is expanded.

clone_size j_call v_call d_call cdr3_nt cdr3_aa
- TRBJ2-1 TRBV3-1 TRBD2 TGTGCCAGCAGCCCCCGGCGGCTAGCGGGAACAAACTCCTACAATGAGCAGTTCTTC CASSPRRLAGTNSYNEQFF
- TRBJ2-5 TRBV29-1 - TGCAGCGTAATGCAAGAGACCCAGTACTTC CSVMQETQYF
- TRBJ1-4 TRBV29-1 - TGCAGCGCGGAAAGGGGGACTACGGAACTGTTTTTT CSAERGTTELFF
- TRBJ2-7 TRBV6-2/TRBV6-3 TRBD2 TGTGCCAGCAGTGACCCGGGACTAGGAACCTACGAGCAGTACTTC CASSDPGLGTYEQYF
- TRBJ2-1 TRBV3-1 TRBD2 TGTGCCAGCAGCCCTGAGGCTAGCGGGTCCTACAATGAGCAGTTCTTC CASSPEASGSYNEQFF
- TRBJ2-7 TRBV12-5 - TGTGCTAGTGGTTTGGTACTAGGGCAGGCCCACGAGCAGTACTTC CASGLVLGQAHEQYF
- TRBJ1-1 TRBV29-1 - TGCAGCGTTGTTTATACTGAAGCTTTCTTT CSVVYTEAFF
- TRBJ2-1 TRBV5-1 TRBD2 TGCGCCAGCAGCTCCCCTAGCGGGAGCGATGAGCAGTTCTTC CASSSPSGSDEQFF
- TRBJ1-2 TRBV18 - TGTGCCAGCTCACCAAACGACAGAGGCTACACCTTC CASSPNDRGYTF
- TRBJ1-6 TRBV7-8 TRBD1 TGTGCCAGCAGCCCCGGGACAGGGAAAAGTGAATCACCCCTCCACTTT CASSPGTGKSESPLHF
few TRBJ2-3 TRBV2 TRBD2 TGTGCCAGCAGTCCCGGGACTAGCGGACGAGATACGCAGTATTTT CASSPGTSGRDTQYF
- TRBJ2-7 TRBV2 - TGTGCCAGCGGGCCTGGGGACGGCCTAGGGCAGTACTTC CASGPGDGLGQYF
- TRBJ2-1 TRBV20-1 - TGCAGTGCTAGTTCCGGGAGTGAGGTCTATGAGCAGTTCTTC CSASSGSEVYEQFF
- TRBJ2-5 TRBV20-1 - TGCAGTGCCCCTCACAGGGGGGGGGAGACCCAGTACTTC CSAPHRGGETQYF
- TRBJ1-5 TRBV2 - TGTGCCAGCAGTGAACCCAGGGTAGGGCCCCAGCATTTT CASSEPRVGPQHF
- TRBJ2-3 TRBV24-1 - TGTGCCACCAGTGACGCCGGGACTAGCACAGATACGCAGTATTTT CATSDAGTSTDTQYF
- TRBJ2-3 TRBV29-1 TRBD2 TGCAGCGCCTTAGCGGGAGGAACAGATACGCAGTATTTT CSALAGGTDTQYF
- TRBJ1-2 TRBV30 TRBD1 TGTGCCTGGAGGGGACAGGAAAAACCCTATGGCTACACCTTC CAWRGQEKPYGYTF
- TRBJ2-2 TRBV18 - TGTGCCAGCTCACCACAGTCAGGGGCCATTCGCGGCGGGGAGCTGTTTTTT CASSPQSGAIRGGELFF
- TRBJ1-1 TRBV5-4 TRBD1 TGTGCCAGCAGCTTCGACAGGGAGAGGACTGAAGCTTTCTTT CASSFDRERTEAFF
few TRBJ2-7 TRBV4-2 - TGTGCCAGCAGCCAAGCAGGTCTAGTAGCCTACGAGCAGTACTTC CASSQAGLVAYEQYF
- TRBJ1-2 TRBV6-1 TRBD1 TGTGCCAGCGGTGGACAGGGGCGAGGCTATGGCTACACCTTC CASGGQGRGYGYTF
- TRBJ2-5 TRBV3-1 - TGTGCCAGCAGCCAGGCGTATCAAAAGACCCAGTACTTC CASSQAYQKTQYF
- TRBJ1-4 TRBV15 - TGTGCCACCAGCAGAGCAAATGAAAAACTGTTTTTT CATSRANEKLFF
- TRBJ2-4 TRBV25-1 - TGTGCCAGCAGTGCCGGAGGGGTTGGGGACATTCAGTACTTC CASSAGGVGDIQYF
- TRBJ2-3 TRBV7-9 - TGTGCCAGCAGCCCGCCCCTGACAGATCTCAGCACAGATACGCAGTATTTT CASSPPLTDLSTDTQYF
- TRBJ2-7 TRBV6-5 - TGTGCCAGCAGTCCCCCGGGACGCCGGTCGGACGAGCAGTACTTC CASSPPGRRSDEQYF
- TRBJ2-1 TRBV7-9 - TGTGCCAGCAGCTTCCAGCGGAGCTCCTACAATGAGCAGTTCTTC CASSFQRSSYNEQFF
- TRBJ2-5 TRBV4-2 TRBD2 TGTGCCAGCAGCTCGGGACTACTCCAGGGAGAGACCCAGTACTTC CASSSGLLQGETQYF
- TRBJ2-4 TRBV20-1 TRBD1 TGCAGTGCTACCGGGACAGGAGGGCGGGGAAACATTCAGTACTTC CSATGTGGRGNIQYF
- TRBJ2-1 TRBV4-2 - TGTGCCAGCAGCCCTGGGACTCCGGGGGTCGATGAGCAGTTCTTC CASSPGTPGVDEQFF
once TRBJ2-7 TRBV9 - TGTGCCAGCAGCGTGGGCCCCTCCTACGAGCAGTACTTC CASSVGPSYEQYF
- TRBJ2-6 TRBV6-1 - TGTGCCAGCAGTGATCCCACACCCGGGGCCAACGTCCTGACTTTC CASSDPTPGANVLTF
once TRBJ1-2 TRBV20-1 - TGCAGTGTCCCGACCGGGCGGGGCTATGGCTACACCTTC CSVPTGRGYGYTF
- TRBJ2-6 TRBV14 - TGTGCCAGCAGCCTCCAGCTAGCTGGGGCCAACGTCCTGACTTTC CASSLQLAGANVLTF
- TRBJ1-1 TRBV11-2 - TGTGCCAGCAGCCCCACCGGGGGACCCAAAGAAGCTTTCTTT CASSPTGGPKEAFF
- TRBJ2-3 TRBV18 TRBD2 TGTGCCAGCTCACCACTGGGCTCGGCTAGCGGAACAGATACGCAGTATTTT CASSPLGSASGTDTQYF
- TRBJ2-7 TRBV20-1 TRBD1 TGCAGTGCTAGAGGGGACAGGGGTCCCTACGAGCAGTACTTC CSARGDRGPYEQYF
- TRBJ1-5 TRBV20-1 - TGCAGTGCTTGGAGGGACTCCCTCGGCAATCAGCCCCAGCATTTT CSAWRDSLGNQPQHF
- TRBJ2-1 TRBV24-1 TRBD2 TGTGCCACCAGTGGCGGGAGGTCCTACAATGAGCAGTTCTTC CATSGGRSYNEQFF
- TRBJ2-2 TRBV12-3/TRBV12-4 - TGTGCCAGCAGTTTATGGTCTGGATCTACCGGGGAGCTGTTTTTT CASSLWSGSTGELFF
- TRBJ1-6 TRBV6-5 - TGTGCCAGCAGTTATGGGGGAGGTGGGAATTCACCCCTCCACTTT CASSYGGGGNSPLHF
- TRBJ2-3 TRBV19 TRBD2 TGTGCCAGTAGTATGGGACTAGCGACAGATACGCAGTATTTT CASSMGLATDTQYF
- TRBJ2-1 TRBV24-1 TRBD2 TGTGCCACCGGACCCGGGACTAGCGTATACAATGAGCAGTTCTTC CATGPGTSVYNEQFF
once TRBJ1-4 TRBV18 TRBD1 TGTGCCAGCTCACCACCGGGACAGGGTGGTGAAAAACTGTTTTTT CASSPPGQGGEKLFF
- TRBJ2-5 TRBV24-1 - TGTGCCACCAGTGATTTGGGGGCTACCTACCAAGAGACCCAGTACTTC CATSDLGATYQETQYF
- TRBJ2-7 TRBV29-1 TRBD1 TGCAGCGTTGATGGGACAGGGTCCGAGCAGTACTTC CSVDGTGSEQYF
few TRBJ2-7 TRBV7-9 - TGTGCCAGCACCTCCACCTACGAGCAGTACTTC CASTSTYEQYF
- TRBJ2-7 TRBV24-1 - TGTGCCACCAGTGATCGATTTTACGAGCAGTACTTC CATSDRFYEQYF
- TRBJ2-7 TRBV20-1 - TGCAGTGCTAGAGGGGAAAGTTCTTACGAGCAGTACTTC CSARGESSYEQYF
- TRBJ2-5 TRBV5-1 - TGCGCCAGCAGCTTGCTCCTCCCCGGGGTTGAGACCCAGTACTTC CASSLLLPGVETQYF
- TRBJ2-3 TRBV29-1 - TGCAGCGTTGAACGGGACAGCACAGATACGCAGTATTTT CSVERDSTDTQYF
- TRBJ2-7 TRBV12-3/TRBV12-4 - TGTGCCAGCAGTTTTTTAAAAGGAGACGAGCAGTACTTC CASSFLKGDEQYF